The 26 T cell receptor beta chains in this list originate from one sample, sequenced in a study of response to subunit inactivated influenza vaccine (dated by TCRdb to 2016 to 2019). Preparation of the library involved RT-PCR. Sequencing relied on an Illumina HiSeq 2500. TCRdb cleaned the public reads at Q25 with fastp, built clones with MiXCR and kept in-frame beta chains. Each entry is one CDR3 protein sequence, shown with its most common DNA and genes. The sample profile shows around 600,000 distinct CDR3 sequences; 11% of them were found once. The top ten constitute around 10% of the sample. This sample was also put to use in a study of T cells expressing NK-cell markers. Taken from the second paper: TCR beta cDNA libraries were prepared using 5'RACE template switching, which introduced a universal primer site and unique molecular identifiers.

This sample comprised PBMCs from blood, obtained on the day of vaccination. These receptors came from a man aged 50-59 years who received an inactivated influenza vaccine. Donor details come from another sample of the same person, matched by shared clones.

The J gene is TRBJ2-1, the V gene TRBV29-1, with a weak D call TRBD2 (6 bases). The germline V and J ends were trimmed by 7 bases and 9 bases, with 13 bases remaining between them. Germline V CDR1 and CDR2: SQVTM, ANQGSEA. The CDR3 consists of 11 residues. In DNA, the CDR3 is TGCAGCGCCCGCCTGGGGGGTGAGCAGTTCTTC. This translates into CSARLGGEQFF.

This clonotype was found a few times. V is TRBV27 and J is TRBJ2-7, with D perhaps matching TRBD1 (6 bases). Looked up from germline, CDR1 is MNHEY and CDR2 is SMNVEV (reference sequence). The CDR3 is 15 amino acids. V lost 3 bases to trimming and J lost 6 bases, with 18 bases between them. The CDR3 nucleotides are TGTGCCAGCAGTTTCCCAGGGGCCAGTTGGGGCGAGCAGTACTTC. Translating gives CASSFPGASWGEQYF.

This clonotype has ten or more counts. The genes are TRBV19 and TRBJ1-5; D unresolved. The CDR3 runs 13 residues. V was clipped by 1 base and J by 2 bases, with 3 bases between them. From germline, CDR1 is LNHDA and CDR2 SQIVND (reference sequence). The CDR3 is CASSIARNQPQHF. CDR3 nucleotides: TGTGCCAGTAGTATAGCCCGCAATCAGCCCCAGCATTTT.

This clonotype has just a few counts. The chain employs TRBV5-1 and TRBJ2-2; D is tentatively TRBD1 or TRBD2 (5 bases each). The CDR3 runs to 15 residues. Looked up from germline, CDR1 is SGHRS and CDR2 is YFSETQ. V was clipped by 4 bases and J by 5 bases, with 15 bases between them. CDR3 in DNA: TGCGCCAGCAGCATCCGGGACGGTGGAACCGGGGAGCTGTTTTTT. Its protein product is CASSIRDGGTGELFF.

The chain combines TRBV27 with TRBJ2-2; tentatively, D is TRBD1 or TRBD2 (6 bases each). V lost 6 bases and J 7 bases, leaving 12 bases between the germline ends. The CDR3 sequence is 13 residues long. Looked up from germline, CDR1 is MNHEY and CDR2 is SMNVEV (reference sequence). CDR3 region: CASRGGGGGELFF. CDR3 in DNA: TGTGCCAGCAGGGGGGGCGGAGGCGGGGAGCTGTTTTTT.

This chain uses TRBV29-1 with TRBJ2-7; 10 nucleotides match TRBD1. The trim removed 0 bases at V and 3 bases at J, leaving 5 bases unmatched. This CDR3 is built from 15 residues. Germline CDR1 reads SQVTM; CDR2 reads ANQGSEA. The CDR3: CSVEDRTGGNYEQYF. CDR3 bases: TGCAGCGTTGAAGATAGGACAGGGGGGAACTACGAGCAGTACTTC.

The chain combines TRBV12-3 or TRBV12-4 with TRBJ1-1; the match to TRBD1 covers 7 bases. The CDR3 spans 12 residues. The V and J ends lost 3 bases and 7 bases, in that order; junction bases with no gene match: 2. The CDR3 sequence: CASSFGTVEAFF. CDR3 nucleotide sequence: TGTGCCAGCAGTTTCGGGACAGTTGAAGCTTTCTTT.

This chain joins TRBV10-3 and TRBJ2-7; 8 bases align to TRBD1. The length of the CDR3 is 13 residues. Germline V gene data show CDR1 as ENHRY and CDR2 as SYGVKD. The trim removed 9 bases at V and 1 base at J, leaving 5 bases unmatched. The CDR3 coding sequence is TGTGCCATGGGGACAGGAAATTCCTACGAGCAGTACTTC. Protein: CAMGTGNSYEQYF.

This clonotype was detected ten times or more. The gene calls are TRBV2 and TRBJ2-5; 8 positions match TRBD2. Germline CDR1 is SNHLY and CDR2 is FYNNEI. After removal of 4 bases from V and 1 base from J, the junction contained 8 bases not matched to a gene. The CDR3 has 16 residues. The CDR3 nucleotides are TGTGCCAGCAGTGGTACTAGCGGACTAACCCAAGAGACCCAGTACTTC. This sequence encodes CASSGTSGLTQETQYF.

The chain combines TRBV14 with TRBJ2-2, with 7 bases identical to TRBD1. Looked up from germline, CDR1 is SGHDN and CDR2 is FVKESK. The CDR3 totals 16 residues. V gave up 1 base and J gave up 6 bases; unmatched junction bases: 8. In DNA form, the CDR3 reads TGTGCCAGCAGCCAAGGTGGTGGGACAGTTTCCGGGGAGCTGTTTTTT. Translated: CASSQGGGTVSGELFF. Variable domain in full (rest from reference TRBV14 and TRBJ2-2): EAGVTQFPSHSVIEKGQTVTLRCDPISGHDNLYWYRRVMGKEIKFLLHFVKESKQDESGMPNNRFLAERTGGTYSTLKVQPAELEDSGVYFCASSQGGGTVSGELFFGEGSRLTVL.

This clonotype was seen only a few times. The chain couples TRBV28 to TRBJ1-5; possible D gene TRBD1, 6 bases. Germline loops: CDR1 MDHEN, CDR2 SYDVKM. There are 16 residues in the CDR3. Trimming took 10 bases from V and 1 from J, leaving 20 bases between them. The CDR3 nucleotides read TGTGCCACTCTTCGCTGGGGGCGCGGGAGCAATCAGCCCCAGCATTTT. Protein product: CATLRWGRGSNQPQHF.

Many counts were recorded for this clonotype. The V gene is TRBV5-5, the J gene TRBJ2-5; D is unclear. In germline, CDR1 is SGHKS, CDR2 YYEKEE (reference sequence). The length of the CDR3 is 13 residues. V dropped 0 bases and J dropped 2 bases, with 5 bases sitting between them. In DNA form, the CDR3 reads TGTGCCAGCAGCTTGGCCCTACAAGAGACCCAGTACTTC. This sequence encodes CASSLALQETQYF.

The J gene is TRBJ2-7, the V gene TRBV14; 10 bases line up with TRBD1. Losses at the gene ends were 2 bases for V and 3 bases for J; bases not matched to a gene: 7. Germline CDR1 SGHDN, CDR2 FVKESK. This CDR3 region has 16 residues. For the CDR3, the DNA is TGTGCCAGCAGCCAAAGCCCGGGACAGGGGTTCTACGAGCAGTACTTC. Its protein is CASSQSPGQGFYEQYF.

This chain joins TRBV7-2 and TRBJ2-5; possibly TRBD1 for D (5 bases). The CDR3 length is 14 residues. V dropped 1 base and J dropped 10 bases, with 16 bases sitting between them. The germline V gene has CDR1 SGHTA and CDR2 FQGNSA. The CDR3 sequence: CASSLGLAGWNQYF. The CDR3 region has the DNA TGTGCCAGCAGCTTAGGGTTGGCAGGGTGGAACCAGTACTTC. Using reference TRBV7-2 and TRBJ2-5 for the parts outside the CDR3, the full variable domain is GAGVSQSPSNKVTEKGKDVELRCDPISGHTALYWYRQSLGQGLEFLIYFQGNSAPDKSGLPSDRFSAERTGGSVSTLTIQRTQQEDSAVYLCASSLGLAGWNQYFGPGTRLLVL.

The gene calls are TRBV5-1 and TRBJ2-3; 7 nucleotides match TRBD1. V gave up 1 base and J gave up 2 bases; unmatched junction bases: 7. This CDR3 contains 16 residues. Germline assignment: CDR1 SGHRS and CDR2 YFSETQ. CDR3 protein: CASSLSIRGPTDTQYF. CDR3 sequence (DNA): TGCGCCAGCAGCTTGTCGATTAGGGGGCCCACAGATACGCAGTATTTT. The variable domain in full, with the rest retrieved from reference TRBV5-1 and TRBJ2-3, is KAGVTQTPRYLIKTRGQQVTLSCSPISGHRSVSWYQQTPGQGLQFLFEYFSETQRNKGNFPGRFSGRQFSNSRSEMNVSTLELGDSALYLCASSLSIRGPTDTQYFGPGTRLTVL.

This clonotype came up a few times. This chain connects TRBV24-1 to TRBJ2-1, with 7 bases that match TRBD1. This CDR3 is built from 14 residues. Germline assignment: CDR1 KGHDR and CDR2 SFDVKD. V shed 6 bases, J shed 8 bases, and the junction held 9 bases outside the gene matches. The CDR3, as DNA: TGTGCCACCAGTTTGACAGGGCTTGGGCATGAGCAGTTCTTC. The encoded protein is CATSLTGLGHEQFF.

The sample holds many counts of this clonotype. The chain recombines TRBV29-1 with TRBJ2-7, with 9 bases that match TRBD1. CDR3 length equals 15 residues. Trimming removed 2 bases from V and 2 bases from J; junction bases left unmatched: 7. Germline CDR1 is SQVTM and CDR2 is ANQGSEA. CDR3: CSVETGGIPPYEQYF. CDR3 nucleotides: TGCAGCGTTGAAACAGGGGGCATCCCCCCCTACGAGCAGTACTTC.

The chain employs TRBV20-1 and TRBJ2-5, with unresolved D. The V end lost 0 bases, the J end lost 4 bases, and 9 bases lay between the germline ends. Germline CDR1 DFQATT, CDR2 SNEGSKA (reference sequence). The CDR3 length is 13 residues. CDR3 sequence reads: CSARDRRGETQYF. In DNA form, the CDR3 reads TGCAGTGCTAGAGACAGGCGAGGAGAGACCCAGTACTTC.

This clonotype was seen more than once but under ten times. CDR3 in amino acids: CSASSGADTQYF. The CDR3 region has the DNA TGCAGTGCTAGTAGCGGCGCAGATACGCAGTATTTT. This sequence joins TRBV20-1 and TRBJ2-3; a weak D match, TRBD2 (6 bases). The germline gives CDR1 DFQATT, CDR2 SNEGSKA (reference sequence). V was clipped by 3 bases and J by 4 bases, with 8 bases between them. This CDR3 has 12 residues.

The CDR3 coding sequence is TGTGCCAGCTCCGGACCCGGACGGGTATCCTACAATGAGCAGTTCTTC. Protein: CASSGPGRVSYNEQFF. The chain links TRBV18 to TRBJ2-1; D is unresolved. Germline V gene data show CDR1 as KGHSH and CDR2 as LQKENI. V lost 6 bases, J lost 1 base, and 16 bases lay in between. There are 16 residues in the CDR3.

The sample holds a few counts of this clonotype. The chain combines TRBV5-1 with TRBJ2-1; D is perhaps TRBD2 (6 bases). This CDR3 comprises 16 residues. Germline CDR1 and CDR2: SGHRS and YFSETQ. The germline V and J ends were trimmed by 1 base and 5 bases, with 16 bases remaining between them. This chain's CDR3 is CASSLRDWGINNEQFF. The CDR3 nucleotides are TGCGCCAGCAGCTTGCGGGACTGGGGGATAAACAATGAGCAGTTCTTC.

The rearrangement links TRBV14 to TRBJ2-3; TRBD2 aligns across 16 bases. After removal of 5 bases from V and 7 bases from J, the junction contained 12 bases not matched to a gene. Per the germline V gene, CDR1 is SGHDN and CDR2 is FVKESK. This CDR3 is 18 amino acids long. CDR3 bases: TGTGCCAGCAGCTTAACTCCGGGACTAGCGGGAGGGCCGCATACGCAGTATTTT. It is translated as CASSLTPGLAGGPHTQYF.

J is TRBJ2-1 and V is TRBV12-3 or TRBV12-4; 14 bases are a match to TRBD2. There are 17 residues in the CDR3. The V segment lost 7 bases and the J segment 0 bases; nucleotides outside the gene matches: 5. CDR3: CASKPGLAGVSYNEQFF. In nucleotides, the CDR3 is TGTGCCAGCAAGCCGGGACTAGCGGGAGTCTCCTACAATGAGCAGTTCTTC.

This clonotype was observed many times. This chain connects TRBV27 to TRBJ1-2; the match to TRBD1 covers 9 bases. Trimming removed 5 bases from V and 6 bases from J; junction bases left unmatched: 10. The germline V gene has CDR1 MNHEY and CDR2 SMNVEV (reference sequence). This CDR3 is 15 amino acids long. Here the CDR3 DNA reads TGTGCCAGCAGTCTGCTGGGACAGGGAAGGGATGGCTACACCTTC. Translated: CASSLLGQGRDGYTF.

The V gene is TRBV7-9, the J gene TRBJ2-5, with 8 bases that match TRBD1. The CDR3 contains 16 residues. Trimming cost V 5 bases and J 4 bases; bases outside gene matches: 12. Per the germline V gene, CDR1 is SEHNR and CDR2 is FQNEAQ (reference sequence). The CDR3 protein is CASSPTFRTGRETQYF. DNA for the CDR3: TGTGCCAGCAGCCCGACTTTCCGGACAGGGAGAGAGACCCAGTACTTC.

CDR3 loop: CASRQSRTGIYEQYF. Here the CDR3 DNA reads TGTGCCAGCAGACAATCCAGGACAGGGATATACGAGCAGTACTTC. V and J are TRBV6-2 or TRBV6-3 and TRBJ2-7; the match to TRBD1 covers 8 bases. The CDR3 extends over 15 amino acids. J gave up 4 bases and V 6 bases, and 11 bases lay outside the gene matches. Germline assignment: CDR1 MNHEY and CDR2 SVGEGT.